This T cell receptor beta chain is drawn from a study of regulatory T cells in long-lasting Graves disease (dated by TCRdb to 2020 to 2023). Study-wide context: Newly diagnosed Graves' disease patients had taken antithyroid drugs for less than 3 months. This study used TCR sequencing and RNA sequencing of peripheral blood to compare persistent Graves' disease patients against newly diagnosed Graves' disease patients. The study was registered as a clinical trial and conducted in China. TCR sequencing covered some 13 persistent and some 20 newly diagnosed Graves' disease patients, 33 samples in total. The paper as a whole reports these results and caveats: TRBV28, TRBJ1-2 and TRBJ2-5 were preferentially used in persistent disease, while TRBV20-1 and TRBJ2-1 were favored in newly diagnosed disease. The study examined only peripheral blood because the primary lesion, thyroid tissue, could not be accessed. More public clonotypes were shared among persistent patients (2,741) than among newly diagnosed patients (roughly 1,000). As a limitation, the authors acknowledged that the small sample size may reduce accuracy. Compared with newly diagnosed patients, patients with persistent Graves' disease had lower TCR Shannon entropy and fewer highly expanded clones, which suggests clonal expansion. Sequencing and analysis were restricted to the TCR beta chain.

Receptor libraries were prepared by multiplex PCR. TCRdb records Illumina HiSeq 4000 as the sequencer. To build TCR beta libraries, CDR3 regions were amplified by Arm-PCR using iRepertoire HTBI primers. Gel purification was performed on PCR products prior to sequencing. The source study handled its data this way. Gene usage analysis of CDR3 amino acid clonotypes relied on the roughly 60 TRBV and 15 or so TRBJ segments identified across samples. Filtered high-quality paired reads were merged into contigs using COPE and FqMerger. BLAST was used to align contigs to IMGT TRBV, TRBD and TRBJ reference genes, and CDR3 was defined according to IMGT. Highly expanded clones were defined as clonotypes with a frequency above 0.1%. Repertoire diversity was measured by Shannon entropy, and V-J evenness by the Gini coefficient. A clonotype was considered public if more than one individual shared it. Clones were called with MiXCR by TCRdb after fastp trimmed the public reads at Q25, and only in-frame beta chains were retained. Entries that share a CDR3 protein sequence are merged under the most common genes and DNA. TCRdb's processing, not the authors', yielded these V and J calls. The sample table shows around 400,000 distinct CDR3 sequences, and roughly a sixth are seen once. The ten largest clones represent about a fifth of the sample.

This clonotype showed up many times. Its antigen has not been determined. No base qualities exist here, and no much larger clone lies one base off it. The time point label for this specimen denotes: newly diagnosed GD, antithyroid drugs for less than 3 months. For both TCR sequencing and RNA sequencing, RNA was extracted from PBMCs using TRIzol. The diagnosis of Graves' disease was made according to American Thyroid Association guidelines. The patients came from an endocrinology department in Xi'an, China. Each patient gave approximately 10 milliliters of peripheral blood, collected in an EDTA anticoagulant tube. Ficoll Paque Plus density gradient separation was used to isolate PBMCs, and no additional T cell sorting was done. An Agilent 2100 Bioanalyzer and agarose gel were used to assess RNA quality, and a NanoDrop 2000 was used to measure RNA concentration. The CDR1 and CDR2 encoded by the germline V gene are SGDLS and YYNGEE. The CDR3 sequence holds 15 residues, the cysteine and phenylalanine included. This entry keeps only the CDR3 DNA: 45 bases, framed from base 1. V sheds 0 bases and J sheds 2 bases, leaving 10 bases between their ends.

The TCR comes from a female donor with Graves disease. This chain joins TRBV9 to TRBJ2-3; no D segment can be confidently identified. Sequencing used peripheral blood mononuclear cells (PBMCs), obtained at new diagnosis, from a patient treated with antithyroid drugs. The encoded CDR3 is CASSVDSDPTDTQYF. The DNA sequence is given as TGTGCCAGCAGCGTAGACTCGGACCCCACAGATACGCAGTATTTT.